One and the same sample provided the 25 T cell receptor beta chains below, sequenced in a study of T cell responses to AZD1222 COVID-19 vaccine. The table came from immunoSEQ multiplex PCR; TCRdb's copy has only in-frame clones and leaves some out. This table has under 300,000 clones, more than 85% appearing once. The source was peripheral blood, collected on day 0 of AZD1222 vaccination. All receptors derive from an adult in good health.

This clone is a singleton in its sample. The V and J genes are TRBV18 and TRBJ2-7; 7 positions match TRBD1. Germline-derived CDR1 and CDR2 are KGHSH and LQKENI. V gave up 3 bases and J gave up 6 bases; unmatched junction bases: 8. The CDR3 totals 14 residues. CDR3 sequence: CASSPRQGETEQYF. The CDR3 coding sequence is TGTGCCAGCTCACCGCGGCAGGGGGAAACCGAGCAGTACTTC. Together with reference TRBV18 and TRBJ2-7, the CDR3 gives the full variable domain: NAGVMQNPRHLVRRRGQEARLRCSPMKGHSHVYWYRQLPEEGLKFMVYLQKENIIDESGMPKERFSAEFPKEGPSILRIQQVVRGDSAAYFCASSPRQGETEQYFGPGTRLTVT.

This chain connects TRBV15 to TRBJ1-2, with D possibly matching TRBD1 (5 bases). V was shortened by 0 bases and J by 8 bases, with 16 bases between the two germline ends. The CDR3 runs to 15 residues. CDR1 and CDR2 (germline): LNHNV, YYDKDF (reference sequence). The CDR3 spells CATSRDRGESKGYTF. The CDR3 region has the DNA TGTGCCACCAGCAGAGATCGAGGGGAATCGAAGGGCTACACCTTC.

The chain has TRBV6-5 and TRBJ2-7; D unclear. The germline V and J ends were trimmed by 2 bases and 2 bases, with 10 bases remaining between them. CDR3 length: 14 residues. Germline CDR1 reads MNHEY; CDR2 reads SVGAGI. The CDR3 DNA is TGTGCCAGCAGTTACCAGGTTACAGCCTACGAGCAGTACTTC. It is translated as CASSYQVTAYEQYF.

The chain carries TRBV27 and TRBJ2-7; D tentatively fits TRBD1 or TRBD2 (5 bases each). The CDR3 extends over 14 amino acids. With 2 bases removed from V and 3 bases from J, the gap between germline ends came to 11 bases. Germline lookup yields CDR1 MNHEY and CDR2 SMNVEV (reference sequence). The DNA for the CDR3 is TGTGCCAGCAGTTTAGTCTGGGGGAGCTACGAGCAGTACTTC. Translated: CASSLVWGSYEQYF.

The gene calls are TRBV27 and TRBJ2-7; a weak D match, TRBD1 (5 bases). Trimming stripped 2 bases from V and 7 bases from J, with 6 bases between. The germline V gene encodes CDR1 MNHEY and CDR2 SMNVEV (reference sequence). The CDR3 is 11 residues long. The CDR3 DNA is TGTGCCAGCAGTTTAGGGGCGGAGCAGTACTTC. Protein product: CASSLGAEQYF.

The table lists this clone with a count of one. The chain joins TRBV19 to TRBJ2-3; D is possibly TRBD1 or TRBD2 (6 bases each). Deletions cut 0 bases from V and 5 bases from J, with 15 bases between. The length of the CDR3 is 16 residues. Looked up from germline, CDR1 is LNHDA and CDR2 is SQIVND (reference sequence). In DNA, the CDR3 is TGTGCCAGTAGTATAGATCAGGGGCGGAGGGGAGATACGCAGTATTTT. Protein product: CASSIDQGRRGDTQYF.

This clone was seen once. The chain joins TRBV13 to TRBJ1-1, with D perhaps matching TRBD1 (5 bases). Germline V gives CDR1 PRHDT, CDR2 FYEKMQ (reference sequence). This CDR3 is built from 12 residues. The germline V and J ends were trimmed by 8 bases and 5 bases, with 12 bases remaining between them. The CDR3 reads CASRGGGTEAFF. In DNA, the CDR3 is TGTGCCAGCCGGGGGGGTGGGACTGAAGCTTTCTTT.

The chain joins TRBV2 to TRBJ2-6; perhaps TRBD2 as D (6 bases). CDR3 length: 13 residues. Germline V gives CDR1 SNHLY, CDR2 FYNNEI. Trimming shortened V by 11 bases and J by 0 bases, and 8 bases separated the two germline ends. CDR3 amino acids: CARTTSGANVLTF. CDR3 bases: TGTGCCCGGACTACCTCTGGGGCCAACGTCCTGACTTTC.

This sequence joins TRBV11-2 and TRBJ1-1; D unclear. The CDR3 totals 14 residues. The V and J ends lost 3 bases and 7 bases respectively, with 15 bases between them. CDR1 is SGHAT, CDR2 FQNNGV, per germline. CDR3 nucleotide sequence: TGTGCCAGCAGCTTCGAGGTCCGGGCTGGTGAAGCTTTCTTT. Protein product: CASSFEVRAGEAFF.

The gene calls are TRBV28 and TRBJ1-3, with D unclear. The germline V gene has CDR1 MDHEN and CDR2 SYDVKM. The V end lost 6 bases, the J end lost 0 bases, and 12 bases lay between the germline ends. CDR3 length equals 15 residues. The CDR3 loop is CASSPSGSSGNTIYF. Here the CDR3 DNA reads TGTGCCAGCAGCCCCTCCGGTTCCTCTGGAAACACCATATATTTT.

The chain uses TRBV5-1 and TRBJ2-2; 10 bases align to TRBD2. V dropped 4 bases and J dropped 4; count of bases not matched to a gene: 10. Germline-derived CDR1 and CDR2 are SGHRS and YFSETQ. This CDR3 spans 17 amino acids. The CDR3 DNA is TGCGCCAGCAGCCGAGACCTTCTAGCGGGGGTCACCGGGGAGCTGTTTTTT. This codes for CASSRDLLAGVTGELFF. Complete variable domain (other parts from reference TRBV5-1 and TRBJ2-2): KAGVTQTPRYLIKTRGQQVTLSCSPISGHRSVSWYQQTPGQGLQFLFEYFSETQRNKGNFPGRFSGRQFSNSRSEMNVSTLELGDSALYLCASSRDLLAGVTGELFFGEGSRLTVL.

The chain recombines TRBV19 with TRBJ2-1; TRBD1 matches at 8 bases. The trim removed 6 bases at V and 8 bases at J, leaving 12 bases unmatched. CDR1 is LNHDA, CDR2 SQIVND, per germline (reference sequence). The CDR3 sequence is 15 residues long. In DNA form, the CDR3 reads TGTGCCAGTAGATCAGGGGGCATTATGTTCCATGAGCAGTTCTTC. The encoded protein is CASRSGGIMFHEQFF.

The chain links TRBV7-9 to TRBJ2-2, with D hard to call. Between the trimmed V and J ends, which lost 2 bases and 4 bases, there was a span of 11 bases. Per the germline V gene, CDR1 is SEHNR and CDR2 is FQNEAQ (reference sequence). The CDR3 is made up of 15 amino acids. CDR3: CASSLTRRFTGELFF. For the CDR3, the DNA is TGTGCCAGCAGCTTAACCCGACGGTTCACCGGGGAGCTGTTTTTT.

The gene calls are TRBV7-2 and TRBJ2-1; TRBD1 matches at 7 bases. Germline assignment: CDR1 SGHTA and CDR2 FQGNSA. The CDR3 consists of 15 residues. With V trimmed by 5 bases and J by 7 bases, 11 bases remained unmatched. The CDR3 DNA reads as TGTGCCAGCAGCGTCCGGGACAGAAGCATAAATGAGCAGTTCTTC. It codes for CASSVRDRSINEQFF.

CDR3 DNA sequence: TGTGCCAGCAGCCCTTCGGGACTTTTTTACAATGAGCAGTTCTTC. As protein: CASSPSGLFYNEQFF. The chain employs TRBV3-1 (or the pseudogene TRBV3-2) and TRBJ2-1; possibly TRBD2 for D (6 bases). The germline gives CDR1 LGHDT, CDR2 YNNKEL (reference sequence). V lost 4 bases, J lost 4 bases, and 14 bases lay in between. The CDR3 is made up of 15 amino acids.

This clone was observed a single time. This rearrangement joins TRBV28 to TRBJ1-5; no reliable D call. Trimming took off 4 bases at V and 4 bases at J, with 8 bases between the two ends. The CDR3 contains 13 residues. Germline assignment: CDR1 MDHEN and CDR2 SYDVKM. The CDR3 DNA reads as TGTGCCAGCAGTTCCCCCTATAATCAGCCCCAGCATTTT. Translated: CASSSPYNQPQHF. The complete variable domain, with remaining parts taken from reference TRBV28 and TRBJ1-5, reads DVKVTQSSRYLVKRTGEKVFLECVQDMDHENMFWYRQDPGLGLRLIYFSYDVKMKEKGDIPEGYSVSREKKERFSLILESASTNQTSMYLCASSSPYNQPQHFGDGTRLSIL.

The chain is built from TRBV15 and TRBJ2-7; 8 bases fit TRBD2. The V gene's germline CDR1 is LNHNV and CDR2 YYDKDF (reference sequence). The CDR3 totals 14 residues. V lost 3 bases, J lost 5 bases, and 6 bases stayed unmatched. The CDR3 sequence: CATSSRLALHEQYF. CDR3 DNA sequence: TGTGCCACCAGCAGCAGACTAGCGCTCCACGAGCAGTACTTC.

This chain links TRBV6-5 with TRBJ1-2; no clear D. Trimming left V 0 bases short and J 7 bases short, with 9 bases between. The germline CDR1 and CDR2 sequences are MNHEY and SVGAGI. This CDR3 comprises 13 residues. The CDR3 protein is CASSYSGGVGYTF. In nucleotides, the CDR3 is TGTGCCAGCAGTTACTCGGGTGGGGTTGGCTACACCTTC.

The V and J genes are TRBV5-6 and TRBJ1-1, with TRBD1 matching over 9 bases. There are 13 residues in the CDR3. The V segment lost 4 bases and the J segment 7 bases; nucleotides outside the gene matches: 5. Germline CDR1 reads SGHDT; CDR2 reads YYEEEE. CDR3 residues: CASSHRDRDEAFF. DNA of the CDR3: TGTGCCAGCAGCCACCGGGACAGGGATGAAGCTTTCTTT.

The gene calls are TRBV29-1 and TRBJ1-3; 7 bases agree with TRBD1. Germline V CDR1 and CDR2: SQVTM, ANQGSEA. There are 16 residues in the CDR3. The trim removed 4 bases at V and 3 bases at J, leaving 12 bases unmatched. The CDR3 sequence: CSVGTPGGMGGNTIYF. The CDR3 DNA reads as TGCAGCGTTGGCACCCCAGGGGGAATGGGTGGAAACACCATATATTTT.

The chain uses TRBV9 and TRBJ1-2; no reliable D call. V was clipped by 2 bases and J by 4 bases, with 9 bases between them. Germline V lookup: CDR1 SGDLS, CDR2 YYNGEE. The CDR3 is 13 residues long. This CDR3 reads CASSVSPGYGYTF. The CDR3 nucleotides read TGTGCCAGCAGCGTGTCGCCAGGCTATGGCTACACCTTC.

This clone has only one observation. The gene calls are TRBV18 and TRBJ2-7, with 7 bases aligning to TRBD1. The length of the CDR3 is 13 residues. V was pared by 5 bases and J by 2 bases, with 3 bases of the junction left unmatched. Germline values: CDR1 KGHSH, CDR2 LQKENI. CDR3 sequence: CASSKGATYEQYF. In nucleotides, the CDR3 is TGTGCCAGCTCAAAGGGGGCAACCTACGAGCAGTACTTC.

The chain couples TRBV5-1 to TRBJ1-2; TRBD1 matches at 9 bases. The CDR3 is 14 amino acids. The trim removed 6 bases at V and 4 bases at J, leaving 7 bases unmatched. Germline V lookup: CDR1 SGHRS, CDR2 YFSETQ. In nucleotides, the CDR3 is TGCGCCAGCACCTGGGACAGGGTGGGCTATGGCTACACCTTC. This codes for CASTWDRVGYGYTF.

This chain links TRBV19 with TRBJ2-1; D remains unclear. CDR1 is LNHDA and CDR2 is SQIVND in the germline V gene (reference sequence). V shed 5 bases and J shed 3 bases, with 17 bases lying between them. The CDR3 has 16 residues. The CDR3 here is CASSWGSPLSYNEQFF. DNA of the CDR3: TGTGCCAGTAGTTGGGGTTCCCCACTTAGCTACAATGAGCAGTTCTTC. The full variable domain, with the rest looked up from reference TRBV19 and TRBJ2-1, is DGGITQSPKYLFRKEGQNVTLSCEQNLNHDAMYWYRQDPGQGLRLIYYSQIVNDFQKGDIAEGYSVSREKKESFPLTVTSAQKNPTAFYLCASSWGSPLSYNEQFFGPGTRLTVL.

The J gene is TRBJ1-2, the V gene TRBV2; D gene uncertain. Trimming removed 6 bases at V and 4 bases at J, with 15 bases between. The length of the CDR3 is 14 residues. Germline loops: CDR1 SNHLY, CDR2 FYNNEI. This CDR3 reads CASRDTAEVYGYTF. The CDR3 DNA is TGTGCCAGCAGAGACACTGCCGAGGTCTATGGCTACACCTTC. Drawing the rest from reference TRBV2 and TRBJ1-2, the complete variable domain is EPEVTQTPSHQVTQMGQEVILRCVPISNHLYFYWYRQILGQKVEFLVSFYNNEISEKSEIFDDQFSVERPDGSNFTLKIRSTKLEDSAMYFCASRDTAEVYGYTFGSGTRLTVV.